The clone carrying this TCR beta chain showed up just once. Germline assignment: CDR1 SGHAT and CDR2 FQDESV (reference sequence). The CDR3 totals 16 residues. V shed 4 bases and J 5 bases; nucleotides not matched to a gene: 5. This sample stems from a study of blood T cell repertoires in COVID-19. Overall study context: COVID-19 samples collected from the United States, Italy and Spain covered acute and convalescent phases.

Per the original data handling: Reference gene primers were amplified, and this amplification served to estimate nucleated cell counts. Some clones are missing from TCRdb's copy, which holds only in-frame ones; the method was immunoSEQ multiplex PCR. V and J calls and clone size follow that table, whereas D and trimming were derived from the DNA. Of 150,000 to 200,000 clones in the sample, 75% to 90% were seen once. Donors of Cohort 3 who recovered were those that had two negative PCRs, clearance, or symptom resolution. The sample comprised PBMCs or T cells enriched from blood (not recorded which). The genes are TRBV11-1 and TRBJ2-1, with 13 bases that match TRBD2. The sequence derives from a woman aged 55-69 years who had recovered from COVID-19. CDR3 protein: CASSSELAGGHNEQFF. The CDR3, as DNA: TGTGCCAGCAGCTCAGAACTAGCGGGGGGGCACAATGAGCAGTTCTTC.